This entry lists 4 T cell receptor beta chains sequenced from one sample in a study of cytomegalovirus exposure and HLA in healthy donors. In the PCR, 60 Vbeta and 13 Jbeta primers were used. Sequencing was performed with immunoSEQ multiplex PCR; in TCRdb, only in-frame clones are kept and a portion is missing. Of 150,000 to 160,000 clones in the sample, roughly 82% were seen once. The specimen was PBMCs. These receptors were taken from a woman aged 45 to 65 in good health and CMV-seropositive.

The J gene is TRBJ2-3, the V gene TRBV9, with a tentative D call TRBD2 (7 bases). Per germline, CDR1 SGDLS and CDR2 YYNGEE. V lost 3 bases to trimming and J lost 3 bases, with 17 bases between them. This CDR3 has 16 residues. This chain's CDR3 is CASSEGRGGGTDTQYF. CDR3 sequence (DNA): TGTGCCAGCAGCGAGGGAAGGGGGGGCGGGACAGATACGCAGTATTTT.

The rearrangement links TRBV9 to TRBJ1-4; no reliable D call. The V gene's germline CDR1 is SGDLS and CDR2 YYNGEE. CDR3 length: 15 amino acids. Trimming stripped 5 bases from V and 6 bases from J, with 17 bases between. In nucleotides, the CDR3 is TGTGCCAGCAGTGTTGGAGGGTCGTTAGATGAAAAACTGTTTTTT. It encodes CASSVGGSLDEKLFF.

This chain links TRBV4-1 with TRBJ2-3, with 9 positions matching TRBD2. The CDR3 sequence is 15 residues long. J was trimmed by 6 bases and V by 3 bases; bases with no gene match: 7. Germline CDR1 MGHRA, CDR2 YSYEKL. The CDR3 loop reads CASSHPSGVGDTQYF. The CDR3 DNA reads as TGCGCCAGCAGCCATCCTAGCGGGGTGGGGGATACGCAGTATTTT.

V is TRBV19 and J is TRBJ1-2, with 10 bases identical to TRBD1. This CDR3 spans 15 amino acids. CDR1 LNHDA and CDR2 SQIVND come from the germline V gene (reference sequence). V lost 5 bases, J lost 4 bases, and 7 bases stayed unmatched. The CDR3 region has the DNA TGTGCCAGTAGTTTGACAGGGGGCGCCCCCTATGGCTACACCTTC. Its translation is CASSLTGGAPYGYTF.